The subject of this entry is one T cell receptor (beta chain). The V gene lost 6 bases and the J gene lost 1 base, with 22 bases spanning the gap. Germline loops: CDR1 LNHDA, CDR2 SQIVND (reference sequence). The CDR3 is 18 residues long. RNA totalling roughly 0.5 to 1 ug underwent reverse transcription with random hexamers. Amplification of TCR beta CDR3 spanned 54 Vbeta and 13 Jbeta via immunoSEQ multiplex PCR. Each CDR3 protein gets one entry after TCRdb re-called the immunoSEQ multiplex PCR reads with MiXCR. The table has about 120,000 distinct CDR3 sequences, about 93% seen once. The sample is drawn from a study of CD8 T cells in Susac syndrome. Sequencing of TCR beta drew on CD8+ and CD4+ T cells from blood. TEMRA cells underwent FACS enrichment and CD8+ and CD4+ T cells underwent negative isolation.

This chain connects TRBV19 to TRBJ2-4, with a possible D match to TRBD2 (6 bases). The sample consisted of CD4+ T cells from PBMCs. The receptor comes from a human donor in good health. In DNA form, the CDR3 reads TGTGCCAGTAGCGCGAGGGAGGCCAGAAACGAGGCCAAAAACATTCAGTACTTC. Amino acids: CASSAREARNEAKNIQYF.